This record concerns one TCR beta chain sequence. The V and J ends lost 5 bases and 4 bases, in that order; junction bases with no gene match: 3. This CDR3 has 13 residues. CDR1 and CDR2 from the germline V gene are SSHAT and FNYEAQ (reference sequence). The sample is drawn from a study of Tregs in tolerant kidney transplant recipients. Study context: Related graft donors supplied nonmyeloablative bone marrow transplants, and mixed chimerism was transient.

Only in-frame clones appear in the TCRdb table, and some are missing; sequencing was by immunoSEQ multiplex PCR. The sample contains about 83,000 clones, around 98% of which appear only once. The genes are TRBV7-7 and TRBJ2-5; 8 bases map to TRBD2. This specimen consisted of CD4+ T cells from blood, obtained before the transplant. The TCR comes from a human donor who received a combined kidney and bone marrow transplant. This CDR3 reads CASSRSGTETQYF. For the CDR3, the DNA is TGTGCCAGCAGCCGTAGCGGGACAGAGACCCAGTACTTC.